This TCR beta chain was found in a study of blood T cell repertoires in COVID-19. Looking at the study overall: From T cells, B-cell-depleted T cells, or PBMCs came the material, which was cDNA or gDNA.

As processed by the authors: The authors estimated nucleated cell counts from reference gene primer amplification. Assay: immunoSEQ multiplex PCR; the TCRdb copy retains only in-frame clones and omits some. That table gives V, J and clone size, and the DNA gave D and trimming. The data hold about 200,000 clones, with approximately 82% observed a single time. This TCR was sampled from a human donor with acute or convalescent COVID-19. The donor label of this sample is uncertain. What was sequenced was peripheral blood.

For the CDR3, the DNA is TGCGCCAGCAGCCGCGGGCTGCTAGCGGGAGCTTCGAATGAGCAGTTCTTC. Protein sequence: CASSRGLLAGASNEQFF. This chain uses TRBV4-1 with TRBJ2-1; 10 nucleotides match TRBD2. The CDR3 length is 17 residues. Germline V gives CDR1 MGHRA, CDR2 YSYEKL. V dropped 4 bases and J dropped 7; count of bases not matched to a gene: 13.